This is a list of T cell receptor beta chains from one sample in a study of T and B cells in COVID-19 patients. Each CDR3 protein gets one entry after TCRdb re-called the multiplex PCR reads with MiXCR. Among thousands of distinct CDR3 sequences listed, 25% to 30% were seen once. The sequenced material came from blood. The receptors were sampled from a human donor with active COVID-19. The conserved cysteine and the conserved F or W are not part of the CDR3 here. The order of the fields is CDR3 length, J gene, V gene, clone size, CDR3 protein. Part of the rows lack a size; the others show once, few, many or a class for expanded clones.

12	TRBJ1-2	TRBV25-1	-	ASSVTSRGHGYT
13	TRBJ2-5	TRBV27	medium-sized	ASSLLGRVQETQY
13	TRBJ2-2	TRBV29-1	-	SVMAIRGAGGELF
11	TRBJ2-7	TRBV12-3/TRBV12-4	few	ASSLEISYEQY
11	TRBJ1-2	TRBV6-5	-	ASSTGQGYGYT
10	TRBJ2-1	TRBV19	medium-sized	APYTQYNEQF
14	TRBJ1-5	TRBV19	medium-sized	ASTPGQGNSNQPQH
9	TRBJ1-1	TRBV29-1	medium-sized	SVAPGTEAF
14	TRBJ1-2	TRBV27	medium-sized	ASTLRGTGRDYGYT
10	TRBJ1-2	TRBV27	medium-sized	ATRKGARGYT
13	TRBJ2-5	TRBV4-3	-	ASSPTGTGEETQY
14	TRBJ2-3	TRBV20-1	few	SARVPRGGFLDTQY
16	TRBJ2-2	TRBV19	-	ASTPTSGGALGTGELF
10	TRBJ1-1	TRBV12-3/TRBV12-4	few	ASSLYWTEAF
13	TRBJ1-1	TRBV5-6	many	ASSLKGQGAKEAF
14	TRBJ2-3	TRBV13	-	ASSPGTSGTADTQY
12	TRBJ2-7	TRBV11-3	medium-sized	ASSLGRGSYEQY
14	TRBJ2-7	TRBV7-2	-	ASSLGGTSGRGEQY
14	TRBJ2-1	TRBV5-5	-	ASNLGGTSGNNEQF
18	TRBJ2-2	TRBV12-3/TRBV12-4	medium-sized	ASSLAPGLAGVLDTGELF
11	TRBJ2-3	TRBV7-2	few	ASRGGRTDTQY
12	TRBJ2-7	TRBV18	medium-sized	ASSPPDGSYEQY
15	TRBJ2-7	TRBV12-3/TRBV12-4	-	ASSSLVIAGPSYEQY
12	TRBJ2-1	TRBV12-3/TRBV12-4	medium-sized	ASRGDRAYNEQF
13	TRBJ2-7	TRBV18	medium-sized	ASSRSAQVGNEQY
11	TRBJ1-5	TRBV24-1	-	ATSGWGNQPQH
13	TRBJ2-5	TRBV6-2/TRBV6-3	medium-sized	ASSERDLYQETQY
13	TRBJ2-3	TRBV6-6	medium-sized	ASTRGGKGTDTQY
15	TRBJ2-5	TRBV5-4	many	ASSLAAGGLIQETQY
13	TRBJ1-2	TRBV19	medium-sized	ASTETSQGRGGYT
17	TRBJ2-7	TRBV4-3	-	ASSQVYGQAVEPNYEQY
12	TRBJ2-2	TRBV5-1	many	ASSLSRDTGELF
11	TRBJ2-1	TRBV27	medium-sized	ASSSRGKNEQF
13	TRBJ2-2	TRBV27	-	ASSHTGTGFGELF
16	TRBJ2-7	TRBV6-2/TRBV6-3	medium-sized	ASSYSRTGYGRAYEQY
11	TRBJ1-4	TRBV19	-	ASSGTGREKLF
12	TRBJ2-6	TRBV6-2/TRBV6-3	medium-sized	ASSRASGANVLT